This T cell receptor (beta chain) was profiled in a study of cytomegalovirus exposure and HLA in healthy donors (TCRdb year 2017). The study in broad terms: According to a later analysis, one platform produced both the roughly 110 validation repertoires and the 730 or so repertoires of the first cohort. The study was designed to test whether signatures of past pathogen exposure could be identified by cataloging public T cell receptors. Besides the first cohort of 666 subjects, a separate validation cohort made up of roughly 130 different subjects was used. To predict cytomegalovirus infection status, the study brought together high-throughput TCR immunosequencing, statistical association of individual TCRs with disease status, and machine learning. Study-level results and caveats: Subsequent analysis determined that TCRs grouped into clusters in the first cohort also showed a tendency toward co-occurrence across the roughly 110 validation repertoires, and 85% to 95% of cluster scores exceeded 0. All 120 or so repertoires were used to score co-occurrence in the validation cohort in a later analysis, because that analysis had no HLA typing for the cohort. In the study, about 150 TCR beta chains were listed as associated with cytomegalovirus. Cytomegalovirus status was reported to be diagnosed by the classifier with high specificity and sensitivity in both the original and validation cohorts. Three of the identified cytomegalovirus-associated TCR beta chains were confirmed in vitro to be specific for cytomegalovirus antigens. Across donors, most TCR sequences were observed very rarely, whereas some public TCRs were present in many individuals. It was suggested by the authors that the approach could potentially be generalized to other disease states and immunological phenotypes.

The donors belonged to the validation cohort of approximately 130 subjects, which was separate from the roughly 680-subject first cohort. As concerns this clone: Its antigen remains undetermined. Per-nucleotide qualities are absent, and no much larger clonotype sits a single base away.

Library creation used the immunoSEQ multiplex PCR assay. In the original analysis: A statistical classification framework was developed to diagnose cytomegalovirus status using the catalog of TCR beta chain sequences. TCRdb carries this immuneACCESS record with in-frame sequences only. Its versions omit some clonotypes, under half of them owing to an unresolved V gene in the studies checked, with the rest unexplained. V, J and clone size are those of that table, while D and trimming were read from the DNA. This sample is represented by about 280,000 clones; approximately 90% of them were singletons. The ten largest account for over 0.85% of the sample. Based on the germline V gene, the CDR1 and CDR2 sequences are MDHEN and SYDVKM. V loses 8 bases of germline sequence and J loses 0 bases, and the interval between the two ends is 11 bases. The CDR3 runs 13 residues from the cysteine to the phenylalanine. Just CDR3 DNA is preserved here, 39 bases in frame from base 1.

Sequences were obtained from PBMCs. Rearrangement joined TRBV28 to TRBJ2-7; the D segment cannot be called with confidence. The source is a woman aged 18-29 years in good health and CMV-seronegative. The DNA sequence follows: TGTGCCAGCGGGCAGAGAAGCTCCTACGAGCAGTACTTC. The translation is CASGQRSSYEQYF.